The present T cell receptor (beta chain) was sequenced within a study of T cell repertoires in cytomegalovirus infection. Study overall: Public TCR beta signatures marked donors with CMV infection and the matching HLA.

General study points: HLA-C-restricted CMV-specific TCR beta clonotypes were dominant in the ex vivo response.

TCRdb reprocessed the reads with MiXCR, giving one entry per CDR3 protein. The sample holds hundreds of thousands of distinct CDR3 sequences, 20% to 25% seen once. The CDR3 covers 13 residues. The germline V gene encodes CDR1 MNHNY and CDR2 SVGAGI (reference sequence). The ends lost 10 bases at V and 8 bases at J; junction bases unmatched: 9. This clonotype was recorded a few times. Its antigen remains unknown. Input material: CD8+ T cells from PBMCs. The source is a human donor in good health (CMV status not recorded). Some clones in this sample may be carry-over from other donors' samples. V is TRBV6-6 and J is TRBJ2-2; 8 nucleotides agree with TRBD2. The CDR3 loop reads CATIGTSLGELFF. The CDR3 DNA reads as TGTGCCACCATCGGGACTAGTTTAGGGGAGCTGTTTTTT.